This entry describes one TCR beta chain. This sample was taken from a study of CD8 T cells in Susac syndrome. When the RNA was reverse transcribed, random hexamers were used with an input of roughly 0.45 to 1 ug. Amplification of TCR beta CDR3 spanned 54 Vbeta and 13 Jbeta via immunoSEQ multiplex PCR. TCRdb reprocessed the immunoSEQ multiplex PCR reads with MiXCR, giving one entry per CDR3 protein. The repertoire holds 330,000 or so distinct CDR3 sequences, with roughly 90% as singletons. The receptor was isolated from a human donor with multiple sclerosis. The specimen sequenced was CD8+ T cells from PBMCs.

This CDR3 is CASSFGQGTEQYF. CDR3 DNA sequence: TGTGCCAGCAGCTTCGGGCAGGGGACCGAGCAGTACTTC. V gene TRBV5-5 combines with J gene TRBJ2-7; the D gene is possibly TRBD1 (6 bases). V lost 2 bases and J lost 6, with 12 bases in between. Germline lookup yields CDR1 SGHKS and CDR2 YYEKEE (reference sequence). The CDR3 length is 13 residues.